This section outlines one T cell receptor (beta chain) sequence together with its context. Libraries were prepared by immunoSEQ multiplex PCR; TCRdb keeps only in-frame clonotypes and omits some of them. The sample carries approximately 15,000 clones, 80% recorded once. Processed graft tissue released its intraepithelial and lamina propria lymphocytes. These data belong to a study of graft-versus-host responses after intestinal transplantation. At the level of the study: Multivisceral, liver-intestinal, or isolated intestinal transplants were performed in recipients.

Sequencing used ileum tissue, obtained roughly 100 days after intestinal transplant. The receptor was isolated from a human patient who received an intestinal transplant, so some T cells may come from the graft donor.

The CDR3 here is CRPLGGTEAFF. As DNA, the CDR3 is TGCAGGCCCCTGGGGGGGACTGAAGCTTTCTTT. The chain joins TRBV20-1 to TRBJ1-1, with D possibly matching TRBD1 (5 bases). Germline V gene sequence: CDR1 DFQATT, CDR2 SNEGSKA (reference sequence). The CDR3 has 11 residues.